Listed below are T cell receptor beta chains from one sample, sequenced in a study of T cell responses to AZD1222 COVID-19 vaccine. Profiled with immunoSEQ multiplex PCR; TCRdb holds only in-frame clones, not every one. The sample carries 100,000 to 150,000 clones, about 87% recorded once. This material consisted of peripheral blood, taken on day 0 of AZD1222 vaccination. These receptors were obtained from an adult in good health. Each CDR3 is given with its conserved first and last residue. The D gene is left open where the match is weak. The size field is filled for only some rows; it gives once, few, many or a size class.

CDR3nt: TGTGCCAGTAGTTCCCGGGACAGCTTCACAGATACGCAGTATTTT
CDR3aa: CASSSRDSFTDTQYF
j_gene: TRBJ2-3
v_gene: TRBV19
d_gene: TRBD1
len: 15
abundance: -

CDR3nt: TGTGCCTGGAGTTTGTCGGGAGGGGGAAATTCACCCCTCCACTTT
CDR3aa: CAWSLSGGGNSPLHF
j_gene: TRBJ1-6
v_gene: TRBV30
d_gene: -
len: 15
abundance: -

CDR3nt: TGCGCCAGCAGCGCGGACAGCTATGGCTACACCTTC
CDR3aa: CASSADSYGYTF
j_gene: TRBJ1-2
v_gene: TRBV5-1
d_gene: -
len: 12
abundance: -

CDR3nt: TGTGCCAGTGGGATCGGCAATCAGCCCCAGCATTTT
CDR3aa: CASGIGNQPQHF
j_gene: TRBJ1-5
v_gene: TRBV2
d_gene: -
len: 12
abundance: -

CDR3nt: TGTGCCAGCAGCTTAAGGGGTGAAGGAGATACGCAGTATTTT
CDR3aa: CASSLRGEGDTQYF
j_gene: TRBJ2-3
v_gene: TRBV7-3
d_gene: -
len: 14
abundance: -

CDR3nt: TGTGCCAGCAGCCGTGACGCCGGGGAGCTGTTTTTT
CDR3aa: CASSRDAGELFF
j_gene: TRBJ2-2
v_gene: TRBV3-1/TRBV3-2
d_gene: -
len: 12
abundance: -

CDR3nt: TGTGCCAGCAGCCACTTGGGACAGGGGCGGACTGAAGCTTTCTTT
CDR3aa: CASSHLGQGRTEAFF
j_gene: TRBJ1-1
v_gene: TRBV3-1/TRBV3-2
d_gene: TRBD1
len: 15
abundance: -

CDR3nt: TGTGCCAGCAGTTTGCCAGGAGTAAGCAATCAGCCCCAGCATTTT
CDR3aa: CASSLPGVSNQPQHF
j_gene: TRBJ1-5
v_gene: TRBV28
d_gene: -
len: 15
abundance: -

CDR3nt: TGTGCCAGCAGTAACAACTACGAGCAGTACTTC
CDR3aa: CASSNNYEQYF
j_gene: TRBJ2-7
v_gene: TRBV6-5
d_gene: -
len: 11
abundance: -

CDR3nt: TGTGCCAGCAGCGGGACAGGGTCTCCTTGGAGTGGAAACACCATATATTTT
CDR3aa: CASSGTGSPWSGNTIYF
j_gene: TRBJ1-3
v_gene: TRBV9
d_gene: TRBD1
len: 17
abundance: -

CDR3nt: TGTGCCAGCAGCCATGACAGGAGGGAGGGGGACACCGGGGAGCTGTTTTTT
CDR3aa: CASSHDRREGDTGELFF
j_gene: TRBJ2-2
v_gene: TRBV9
d_gene: -
len: 17
abundance: few

CDR3nt: TGTGCCAGCAAGTTCCAAGGCACCGAAGCTTTCTTT
CDR3aa: CASKFQGTEAFF
j_gene: TRBJ1-1
v_gene: TRBV6-6
d_gene: -
len: 12
abundance: -

CDR3nt: TGTGCCACCATGGCACTAGCTCAAGAGACCCAGTACTTC
CDR3aa: CATMALAQETQYF
j_gene: TRBJ2-5
v_gene: TRBV15
d_gene: -
len: 13
abundance: -

CDR3nt: TGTGCCAGCCACCCGGGGAGCTCTGGAAACACCATATATTTT
CDR3aa: CASHPGSSGNTIYF
j_gene: TRBJ1-3
v_gene: TRBV14
d_gene: -
len: 14
abundance: -

CDR3nt: TGTGCCACCAGCAGAGATGAGGGCGGCTATGGCTACACCTTC
CDR3aa: CATSRDEGGYGYTF
j_gene: TRBJ1-2
v_gene: TRBV15
d_gene: -
len: 14
abundance: -

CDR3nt: TGCGCCAGCAGCTTTAGCGGGGGGTACGTCTACGAGCAGTACTTC
CDR3aa: CASSFSGGYVYEQYF
j_gene: TRBJ2-7
v_gene: TRBV5-1
d_gene: TRBD2
len: 15
abundance: once

CDR3nt: TGCAGTGCTAGTATCGCGAACGGCGCCTACAATGAGCAGTTCTTC
CDR3aa: CSASIANGAYNEQFF
j_gene: TRBJ2-1
v_gene: TRBV20-1
d_gene: -
len: 15
abundance: once

CDR3nt: TGTGCCAGCAGCTTAGGAGACTACGAGCAGTACTTC
CDR3aa: CASSLGDYEQYF
j_gene: TRBJ2-7
v_gene: TRBV7-2
d_gene: -
len: 12
abundance: -

CDR3nt: TGTGCCAGCAGCCCATCCGGGACAACCACCGGGGAGCTGTTTTTT
CDR3aa: CASSPSGTTTGELFF
j_gene: TRBJ2-2
v_gene: TRBV7-3
d_gene: -
len: 15
abundance: -

CDR3nt: TGTGCCAGCAGCGGGGACAGGACCTACGAGCAGTACTTC
CDR3aa: CASSGDRTYEQYF
j_gene: TRBJ2-7
v_gene: TRBV7-9
d_gene: TRBD1
len: 13
abundance: -

CDR3nt: TGTGCCAGCTCACAAGGAGAGGGGGCGGTCTATGGCTACACCTTC
CDR3aa: CASSQGEGAVYGYTF
j_gene: TRBJ1-2
v_gene: TRBV18
d_gene: TRBD1
len: 15
abundance: -

CDR3nt: TGTGCCAGTAGTATATGGGGGGTGACTGAAGCTTTCTTT
CDR3aa: CASSIWGVTEAFF
j_gene: TRBJ1-1
v_gene: TRBV19
d_gene: -
len: 13
abundance: -

CDR3nt: TGCGCCAGCAGCTTGGGACAGAACACCGGGGAGCTGTTTTTT
CDR3aa: CASSLGQNTGELFF
j_gene: TRBJ2-2
v_gene: TRBV5-1
d_gene: -
len: 14
abundance: -

CDR3nt: TGTGCCAGCAGCCAAGATCGAAGGGTAGCGGGGAAAGAGACCCAGTACTTC
CDR3aa: CASSQDRRVAGKETQYF
j_gene: TRBJ2-5
v_gene: TRBV4-2
d_gene: TRBD2
len: 17
abundance: -

CDR3nt: TGTGCCTGGAGCGGGACAGGTTATTCAACCTACGAGCAGTACTTC
CDR3aa: CAWSGTGYSTYEQYF
j_gene: TRBJ2-7
v_gene: TRBV30
d_gene: TRBD1
len: 15
abundance: -

CDR3nt: TGTGCCAGCAGTCGGGACAGTTCCTTCTCTGGGGCCAACGTCCTGACTTTC
CDR3aa: CASSRDSSFSGANVLTF
j_gene: TRBJ2-6
v_gene: TRBV2
d_gene: TRBD1
len: 17
abundance: -

CDR3nt: TGTGCCAGCACCAAACAGGGATATAATTCACCCCTCCACTTT
CDR3aa: CASTKQGYNSPLHF
j_gene: TRBJ1-6
v_gene: TRBV28
d_gene: -
len: 14
abundance: -

CDR3nt: TGTGCCAGCTCCAAGGACAGCTACAATGAGCAGTTCTTC
CDR3aa: CASSKDSYNEQFF
j_gene: TRBJ2-1
v_gene: TRBV27
d_gene: -
len: 13
abundance: -

CDR3nt: TGTGCCAGCAGCTCGGCGTCCCTGGCAAACACTGAAGCTTTCTTT
CDR3aa: CASSSASLANTEAFF
j_gene: TRBJ1-1
v_gene: TRBV11-2
d_gene: -
len: 15
abundance: -

CDR3nt: TGCAGCGTTGGATCGGATACGCAGTATTTT
CDR3aa: CSVGSDTQYF
j_gene: TRBJ2-3
v_gene: TRBV29-1
d_gene: -
len: 10
abundance: -

CDR3nt: TGTGCCAGCAGTTACTCGACAGGGGTTTCTAGCTACACCTTC
CDR3aa: CASSYSTGVSSYTF
j_gene: TRBJ1-2
v_gene: TRBV6-5
d_gene: TRBD1
len: 14
abundance: -

CDR3nt: TGTGCCAGCAGTCTCGGCCCCCTACTAGCGGGTCGAAGGGAGCAGTACTTC
CDR3aa: CASSLGPLLAGRREQYF
j_gene: TRBJ2-7
v_gene: TRBV6-2/TRBV6-3
d_gene: TRBD2
len: 17
abundance: -

CDR3nt: TGTGCCAGCAGCCTTTCCGGGACAGCGAGCTACGAGCAGTACTTC
CDR3aa: CASSLSGTASYEQYF
j_gene: TRBJ2-7
v_gene: TRBV7-2
d_gene: TRBD1
len: 15
abundance: once

CDR3nt: TGCAGTGCTAGTGGTCAAACTAGCGGGATTTGGGAGACCCAGTACTTC
CDR3aa: CSASGQTSGIWETQYF
j_gene: TRBJ2-5
v_gene: TRBV20-1
d_gene: TRBD2
len: 16
abundance: -

CDR3nt: TGTGCCAGCAGTCTCTACCAGGTTAGTCAGCCCCAGCATTTT
CDR3aa: CASSLYQVSQPQHF
j_gene: TRBJ1-5
v_gene: TRBV2
d_gene: -
len: 14
abundance: -

CDR3nt: TGTGCCAGCAGCTTAGGAGGGACAAAGGGCAGGGAAGCTTTCTTT
CDR3aa: CASSLGGTKGREAFF
j_gene: TRBJ1-1
v_gene: TRBV7-9
d_gene: -
len: 15
abundance: -